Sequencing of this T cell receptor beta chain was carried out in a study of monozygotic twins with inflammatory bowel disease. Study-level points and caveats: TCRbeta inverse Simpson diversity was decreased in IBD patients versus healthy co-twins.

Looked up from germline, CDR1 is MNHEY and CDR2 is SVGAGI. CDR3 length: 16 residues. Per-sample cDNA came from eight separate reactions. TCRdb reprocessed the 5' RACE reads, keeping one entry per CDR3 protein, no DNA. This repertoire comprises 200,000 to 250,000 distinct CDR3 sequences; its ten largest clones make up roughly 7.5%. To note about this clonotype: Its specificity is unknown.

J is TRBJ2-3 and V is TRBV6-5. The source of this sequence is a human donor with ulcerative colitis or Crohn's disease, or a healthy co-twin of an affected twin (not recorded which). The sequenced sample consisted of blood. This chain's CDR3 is CASRSRGSGGTDTQYF.